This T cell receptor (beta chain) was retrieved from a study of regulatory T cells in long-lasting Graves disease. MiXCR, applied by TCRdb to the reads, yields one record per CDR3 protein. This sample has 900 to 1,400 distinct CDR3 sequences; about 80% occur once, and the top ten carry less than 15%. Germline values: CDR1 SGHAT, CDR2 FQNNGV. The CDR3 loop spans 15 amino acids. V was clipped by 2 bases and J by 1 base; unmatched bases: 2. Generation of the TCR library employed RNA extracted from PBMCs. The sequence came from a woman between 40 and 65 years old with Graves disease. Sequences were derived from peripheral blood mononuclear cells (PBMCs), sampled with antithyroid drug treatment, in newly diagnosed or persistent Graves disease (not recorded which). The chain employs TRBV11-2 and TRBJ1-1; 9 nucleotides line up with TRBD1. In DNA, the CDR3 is TGTGCCAGCAGCTTAACAGGGGGCACGAACACTGAAGCTTTCTTT. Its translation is CASSLTGGTNTEAFF.